This T cell receptor (beta chain) stems from a study of cytomegalovirus exposure and HLA in healthy donors. General observations from the study: Later, TCR association rates were found to vary by HLA locus, highest for DRB1 and lowest for HLA-C. Reportedly, cytomegalovirus status was diagnosed with high sensitivity and specificity.

13 Jbeta primers and 60 Vbeta primers were used for the PCR. Generated by immunoSEQ multiplex PCR, the TCRdb table keeps only in-frame clones and is missing some. The data hold 95,000 to 150,000 clones, with about three quarters observed a single time. For this clone: The antigen is unknown.

Trimming stripped 6 bases from V and 6 bases from J, with 12 bases between. Germline values: CDR1 KGHSH, CDR2 LQKENI. This CDR3 has 14 amino acids. The receptor was derived from a woman aged 25 to 39 in good health and CMV-seropositive. The V and J genes are TRBV18 and TRBJ1-6; maybe TRBD1 (5 bases). Sequenced: PBMCs. The CDR3 coding sequence is TGTGCCAGCTCGCTCACAGGAGTTAATTCACCCCTCCACTTT. Encoded protein: CASSLTGVNSPLHF.